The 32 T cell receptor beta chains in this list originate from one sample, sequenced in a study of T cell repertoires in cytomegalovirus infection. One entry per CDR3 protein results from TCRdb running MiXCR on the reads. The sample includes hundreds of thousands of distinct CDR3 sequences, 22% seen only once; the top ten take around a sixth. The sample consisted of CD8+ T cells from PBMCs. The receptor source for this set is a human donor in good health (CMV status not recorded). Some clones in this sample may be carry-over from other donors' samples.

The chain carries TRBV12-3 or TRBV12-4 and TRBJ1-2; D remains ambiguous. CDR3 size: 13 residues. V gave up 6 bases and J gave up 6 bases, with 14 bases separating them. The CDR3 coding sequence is TGTGCCAGCAGCCCCAGGCTGAGGGATGGCTACACCTTC. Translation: CASSPRLRDGYTF.

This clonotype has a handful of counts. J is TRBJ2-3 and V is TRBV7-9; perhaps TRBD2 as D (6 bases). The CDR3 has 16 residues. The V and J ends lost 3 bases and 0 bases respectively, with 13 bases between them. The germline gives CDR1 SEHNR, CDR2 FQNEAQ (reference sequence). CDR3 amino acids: CASSFRKGTSTDTQYF. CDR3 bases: TGTGCCAGCAGCTTCCGCAAGGGGACTAGCACAGATACGCAGTATTTT.

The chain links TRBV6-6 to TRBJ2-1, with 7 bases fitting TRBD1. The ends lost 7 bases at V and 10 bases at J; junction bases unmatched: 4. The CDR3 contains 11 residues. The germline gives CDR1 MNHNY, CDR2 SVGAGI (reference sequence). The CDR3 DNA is TGTGCCAGCAATCACAGGGGCGAGCAGTTCTTC. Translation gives CASNHRGEQFF.

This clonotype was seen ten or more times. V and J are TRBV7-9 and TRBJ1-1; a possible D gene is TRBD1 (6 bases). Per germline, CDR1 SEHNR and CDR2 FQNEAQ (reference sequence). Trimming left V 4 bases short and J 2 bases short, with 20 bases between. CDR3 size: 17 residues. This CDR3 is CASSSMVGGAANTEAFF. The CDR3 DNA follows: TGTGCCAGCAGCTCGATGGTCGGGGGGGCCGCAAACACTGAAGCTTTCTTT.

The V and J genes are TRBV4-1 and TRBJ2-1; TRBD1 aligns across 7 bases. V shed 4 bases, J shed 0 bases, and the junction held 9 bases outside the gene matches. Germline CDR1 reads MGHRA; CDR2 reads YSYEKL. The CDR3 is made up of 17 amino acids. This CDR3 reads CASSLFTGTDSYNEQFF. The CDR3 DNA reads TGCGCCAGCAGCCTGTTTACCGGGACAGACTCCTACAATGAGCAGTTCTTC.

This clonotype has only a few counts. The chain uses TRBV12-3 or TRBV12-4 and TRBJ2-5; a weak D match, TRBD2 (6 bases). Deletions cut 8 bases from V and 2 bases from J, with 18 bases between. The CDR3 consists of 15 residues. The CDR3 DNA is TGTGCCAGCTCAACCTGGGGGGAGACGCAAGAGACCCAGTACTTC. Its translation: CASSTWGETQETQYF.

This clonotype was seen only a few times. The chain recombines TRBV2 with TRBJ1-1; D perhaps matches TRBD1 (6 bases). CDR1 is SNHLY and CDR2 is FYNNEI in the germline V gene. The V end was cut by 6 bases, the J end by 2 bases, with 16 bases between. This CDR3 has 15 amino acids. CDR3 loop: CASSNPGGGNTEAFF. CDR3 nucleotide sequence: TGTGCCAGCAGCAACCCGGGGGGCGGAAACACTGAAGCTTTCTTT.

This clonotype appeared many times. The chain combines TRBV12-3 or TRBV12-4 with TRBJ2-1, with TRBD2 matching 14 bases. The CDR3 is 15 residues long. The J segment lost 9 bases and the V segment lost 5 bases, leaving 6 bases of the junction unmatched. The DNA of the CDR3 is TGTGCCAGCAGTCTCCCCGGGACTAGCGGGGGTGAGCAGTTCTTC. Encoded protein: CASSLPGTSGGEQFF.

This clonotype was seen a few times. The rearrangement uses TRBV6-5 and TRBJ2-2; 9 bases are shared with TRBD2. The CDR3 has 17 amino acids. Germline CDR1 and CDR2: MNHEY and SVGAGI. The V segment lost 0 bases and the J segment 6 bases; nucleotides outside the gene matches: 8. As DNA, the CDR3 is TGTGCCAGCAGTTACTCGGGCGGACTAGCGTCAGCCGGGGAGCTGTTTTTT. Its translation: CASSYSGGLASAGELFF.

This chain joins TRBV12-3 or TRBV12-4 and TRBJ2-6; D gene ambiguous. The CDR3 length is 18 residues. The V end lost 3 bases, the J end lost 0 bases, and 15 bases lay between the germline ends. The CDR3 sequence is CASSFSRLASSGANVLTF. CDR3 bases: TGTGCCAGCAGTTTTAGTCGGTTAGCCTCCTCTGGGGCCAACGTCCTGACTTTC.

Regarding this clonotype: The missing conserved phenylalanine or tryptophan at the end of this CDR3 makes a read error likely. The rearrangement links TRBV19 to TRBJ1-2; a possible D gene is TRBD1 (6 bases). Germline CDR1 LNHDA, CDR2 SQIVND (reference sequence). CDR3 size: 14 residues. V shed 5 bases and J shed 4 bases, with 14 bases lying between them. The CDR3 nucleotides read TGTGCCAGTAGTGAAATCGGGGACATCTATGGCTACACCGTC. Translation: CASSEIGDIYGYTV.

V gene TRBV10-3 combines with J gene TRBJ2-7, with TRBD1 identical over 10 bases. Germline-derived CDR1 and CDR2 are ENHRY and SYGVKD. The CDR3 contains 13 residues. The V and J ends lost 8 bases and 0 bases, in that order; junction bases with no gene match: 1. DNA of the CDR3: TGTGCCATCGGACAGGGGGGCTCCTACGAGCAGTACTTC. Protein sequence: CAIGQGGSYEQYF.

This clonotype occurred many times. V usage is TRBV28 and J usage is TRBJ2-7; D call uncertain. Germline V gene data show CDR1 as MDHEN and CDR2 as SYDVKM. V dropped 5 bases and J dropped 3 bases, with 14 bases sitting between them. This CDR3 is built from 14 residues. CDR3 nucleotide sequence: TGTGCCAGCAGTCCGACCTCTAGTATCTACGAGCAGTACTTC. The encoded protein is CASSPTSSIYEQYF.

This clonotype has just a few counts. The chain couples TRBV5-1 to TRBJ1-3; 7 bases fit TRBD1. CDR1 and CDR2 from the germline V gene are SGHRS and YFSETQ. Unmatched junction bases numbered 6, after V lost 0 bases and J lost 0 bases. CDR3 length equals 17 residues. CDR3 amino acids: CASSLDGGQYSGNTIYF. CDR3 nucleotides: TGCGCCAGCAGCTTGGACGGGGGACAGTACTCTGGAAACACCATATATTTT.

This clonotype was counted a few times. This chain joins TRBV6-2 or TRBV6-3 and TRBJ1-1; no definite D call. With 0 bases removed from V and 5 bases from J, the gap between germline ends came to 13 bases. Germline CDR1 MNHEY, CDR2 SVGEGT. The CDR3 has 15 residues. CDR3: CASSYSTDWTTEAFF. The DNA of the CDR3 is TGTGCCAGCAGTTACTCGACCGACTGGACGACTGAAGCTTTCTTT.

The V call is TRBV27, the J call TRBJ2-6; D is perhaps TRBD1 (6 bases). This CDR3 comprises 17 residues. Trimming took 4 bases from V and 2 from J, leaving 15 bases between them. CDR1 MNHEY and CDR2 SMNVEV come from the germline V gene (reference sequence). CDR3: CASSSPTRGPGANVLTF. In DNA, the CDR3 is TGTGCCAGCAGTTCTCCTACCAGGGGTCCTGGGGCCAACGTCCTGACTTTC.

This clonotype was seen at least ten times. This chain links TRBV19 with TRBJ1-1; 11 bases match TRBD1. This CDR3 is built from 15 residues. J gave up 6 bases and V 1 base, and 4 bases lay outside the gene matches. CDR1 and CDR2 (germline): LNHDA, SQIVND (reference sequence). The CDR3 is CASSIGGQGAAEAFF. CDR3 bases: TGTGCCAGTAGTATAGGAGGACAGGGGGCAGCTGAAGCTTTCTTT.

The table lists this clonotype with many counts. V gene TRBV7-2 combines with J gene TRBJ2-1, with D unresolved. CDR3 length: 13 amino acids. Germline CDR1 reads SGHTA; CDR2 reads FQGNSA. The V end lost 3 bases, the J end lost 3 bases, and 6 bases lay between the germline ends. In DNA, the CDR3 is TGTGCCAGCAGCTTGGCGGTCTACAATGAGCAGTTCTTC. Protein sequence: CASSLAVYNEQFF. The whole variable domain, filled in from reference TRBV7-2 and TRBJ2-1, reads GAGVSQSPSNKVTEKGKDVELRCDPISGHTALYWYRQSLGQGLEFLIYFQGNSAPDKSGLPSDRFSAERTGGSVSTLTIQRTQQEDSAVYLCASSLAVYNEQFFGPGTRLTVL.

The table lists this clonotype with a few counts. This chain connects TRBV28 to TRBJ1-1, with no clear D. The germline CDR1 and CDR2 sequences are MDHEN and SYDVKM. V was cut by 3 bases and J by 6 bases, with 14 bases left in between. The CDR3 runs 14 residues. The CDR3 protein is CASSLSGVGPEAFF. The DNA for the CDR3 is TGTGCCAGCAGTTTGTCAGGAGTTGGACCTGAAGCTTTCTTT.

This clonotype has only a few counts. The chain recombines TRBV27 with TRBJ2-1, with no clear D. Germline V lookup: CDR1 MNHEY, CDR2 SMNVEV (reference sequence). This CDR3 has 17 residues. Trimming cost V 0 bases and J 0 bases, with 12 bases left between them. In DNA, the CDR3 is TGTGCCAGCAGTTTATCGAGGCGGACCAGCTCCTACAATGAGCAGTTCTTC. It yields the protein CASSLSRRTSSYNEQFF.

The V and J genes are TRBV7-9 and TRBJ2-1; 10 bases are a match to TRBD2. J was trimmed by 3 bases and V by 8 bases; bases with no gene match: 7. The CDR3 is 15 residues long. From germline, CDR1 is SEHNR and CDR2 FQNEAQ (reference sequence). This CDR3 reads CASANSGGIYNEQFF. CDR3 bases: TGTGCCAGCGCCAATAGCGGGGGGATCTACAATGAGCAGTTCTTC.

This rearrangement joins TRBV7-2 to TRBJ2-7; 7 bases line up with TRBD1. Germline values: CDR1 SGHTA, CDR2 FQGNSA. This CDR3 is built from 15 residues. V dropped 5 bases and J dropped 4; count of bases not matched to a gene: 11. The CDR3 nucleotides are TGTGCCAGCAGCAATCGACAGGGCTCGAGGTACGAGCAGTACTTC. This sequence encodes CASSNRQGSRYEQYF.

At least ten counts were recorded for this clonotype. CDR3 DNA sequence: TGTGCCAGCAGCCTTACCGGGACATCCTACGAGCAGTACTTC. This sequence encodes CASSLTGTSYEQYF. The chain is built from TRBV28 and TRBJ2-7; weak D call: TRBD1 (6 bases). The V end lost 6 bases, the J end lost 1 base, and 13 bases lay between the germline ends. This CDR3 is 14 amino acids long. Germline CDR1 reads MDHEN; CDR2 reads SYDVKM.

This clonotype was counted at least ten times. CDR3 nucleotide sequence: TGTGCCAGCATTCCGACAGTATCCCTCTCTGGGGCCAACGTCCTGACTTTC. This codes for CASIPTVSLSGANVLTF. The chain joins TRBV6-6 to TRBJ2-6, with D possibly matching TRBD1 (5 bases). Germline lookup yields CDR1 MNHNY and CDR2 SVGAGI (reference sequence). Trimming left V 7 bases short and J 0 bases short, with 16 bases between. CDR3 length: 17 amino acids.

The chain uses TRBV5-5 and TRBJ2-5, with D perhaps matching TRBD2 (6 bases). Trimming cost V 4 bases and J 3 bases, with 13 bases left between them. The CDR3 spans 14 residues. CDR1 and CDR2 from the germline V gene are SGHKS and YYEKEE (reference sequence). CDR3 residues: CASSQTGGEETQYF. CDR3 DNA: TGTGCCAGCAGCCAGACTGGAGGGGAAGAGACCCAGTACTTC.

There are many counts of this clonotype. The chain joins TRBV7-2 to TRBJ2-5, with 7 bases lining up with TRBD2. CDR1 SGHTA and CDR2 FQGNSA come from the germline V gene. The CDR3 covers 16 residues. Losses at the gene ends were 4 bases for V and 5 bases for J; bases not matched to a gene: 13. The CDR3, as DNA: TGTGCCAGCAGCTCTCCGGCGACTAGCTTGATCGAGACCCAGTACTTC. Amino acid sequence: CASSSPATSLIETQYF.

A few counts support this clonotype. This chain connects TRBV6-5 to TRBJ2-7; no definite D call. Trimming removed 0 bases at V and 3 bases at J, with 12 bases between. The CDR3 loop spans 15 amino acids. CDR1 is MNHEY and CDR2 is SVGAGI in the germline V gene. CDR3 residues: CASSYSWGSVYEQYF. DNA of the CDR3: TGTGCCAGCAGTTACTCTTGGGGAAGCGTCTACGAGCAGTACTTC.

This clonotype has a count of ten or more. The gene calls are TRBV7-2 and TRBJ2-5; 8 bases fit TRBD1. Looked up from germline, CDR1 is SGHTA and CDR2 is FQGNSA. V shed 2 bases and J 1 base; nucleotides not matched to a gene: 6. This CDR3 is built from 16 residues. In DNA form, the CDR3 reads TGTGCCAGCAGCTTAACCGACAGGGGTTTCCAAGAGACCCAGTACTTC. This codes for CASSLTDRGFQETQYF.

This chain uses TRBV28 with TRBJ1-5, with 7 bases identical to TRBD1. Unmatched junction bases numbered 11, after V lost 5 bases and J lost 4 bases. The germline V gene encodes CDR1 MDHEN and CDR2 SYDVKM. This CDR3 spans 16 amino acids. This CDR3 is CASSGDSGGLNQPQHF. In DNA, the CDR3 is TGTGCCAGCAGTGGGGACAGTGGGGGCTTGAATCAGCCCCAGCATTTT.

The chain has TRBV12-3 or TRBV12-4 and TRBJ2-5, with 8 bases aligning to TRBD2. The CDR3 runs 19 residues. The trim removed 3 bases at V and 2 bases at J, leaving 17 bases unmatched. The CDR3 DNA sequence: TGTGCCAGCAGTTTTTACAGGGTCGGGTCTAGCGGGTGGCAAGAGACCCAGTACTTC. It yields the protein CASSFYRVGSSGWQETQYF.

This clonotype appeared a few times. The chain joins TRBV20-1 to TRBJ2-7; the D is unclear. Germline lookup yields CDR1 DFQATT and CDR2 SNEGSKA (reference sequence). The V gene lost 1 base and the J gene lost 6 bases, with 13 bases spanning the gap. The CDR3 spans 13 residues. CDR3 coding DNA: TGCAGTGCTAGAGTGGCTAGTCTTGTCGAGCAGTACTTC. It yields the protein CSARVASLVEQYF.

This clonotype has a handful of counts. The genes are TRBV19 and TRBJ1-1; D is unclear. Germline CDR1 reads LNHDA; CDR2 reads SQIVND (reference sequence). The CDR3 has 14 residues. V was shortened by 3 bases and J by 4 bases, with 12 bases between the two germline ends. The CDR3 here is CASSMPQWATEAFF. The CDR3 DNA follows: TGTGCCAGTAGTATGCCACAATGGGCCACTGAAGCTTTCTTT.